This T cell receptor beta chain emerged from a study of regulatory T cells in long-lasting Graves disease. About this clonotype itself: Its antigen is as yet unknown.

Combining iRepertoire HTBI primers with Arm-PCR of CDR3 regions, the authors built TCR beta libraries. TCRdb reprocessed the multiplex PCR reads with MiXCR, giving one entry per CDR3 protein. This table holds about 210,000 distinct CDR3 sequences, roughly 19% found once. The time point: newly diagnosed GD, antithyroid drugs for less than 3 months. With RNA extracted from PBMCs as input, the TCR library was made. The peripheral blood volume drawn was 7.5 to 9.5 milliliters, and it was collected into EDTA tubes. The length of the CDR3 is 16 residues. V shed 5 bases and J shed 2 bases, with 17 bases lying between them. Looked up from germline, CDR1 is SGHNT and CDR2 is YENEEA. The study's findings and limits: Researchers examined only peripheral blood and not thyroid tissue. Persistent disease exhibited a predilection for TRBV28, TRBJ1-2 and TRBJ2-5.

The same data also contributed to another study, on T cells in Graves' hyperthyroidism and ophthalmopathy. Per that paper: Over 18 months, lack of ophthalmopathy progression marked Graves' hyperthyroidism as stable.

The TCR comes from a woman aged 30 to 39 with Graves disease. The starting material was peripheral blood mononuclear cells (PBMCs), obtained at new diagnosis, from a patient treated with antithyroid drugs. The chain couples TRBV11-3 to TRBJ2-3, with D possibly being TRBD2 (5 bases). CDR3 amino acids: CASSPQLGRNTDTQYF. The CDR3 DNA reads TGTGCCAGCAGCCCCCAACTAGGAAGGAACACAGATACGCAGTATTTT.